This T cell receptor (beta chain) was recorded in a study of shared clonotypes between healthy human individuals. The CDR3 covers 15 residues. The V gene end was trimmed by 6 bases and the J gene end by 5 bases; junction bases not matched to a gene: 6. CDR1 is MNHEY and CDR2 is SMNVEV in the germline V gene (reference sequence). Some clones are missing from TCRdb's copy, which holds only in-frame ones; the method was immunoSEQ multiplex PCR. The sample has about 870,000 clones, over 90% seen once; the top ten hold less than 25%. Only CD45RO-negative cells positively selected for CCR7 counted as naive CD8 cells, so terminally differentiated effector memory CD45RA+ cells were excluded.

Sample: naive CD8+ T cells sorted from blood. This chain links TRBV27 with TRBJ2-1; TRBD2 agrees at 11 bases. The TCR was taken from a young man in good health. CDR3 region: CASSELAGVHNEQFF. CDR3 DNA sequence: TGTGCCAGCAGCGAACTAGCGGGAGTGCACAATGAGCAGTTCTTC.